The present entry profiles one T cell receptor beta chain with its context. Its antigen is unknown. This sample was taken from a study of cytomegalovirus exposure and HLA in healthy donors. Overall study findings and caveats: CMV serostatus was the sole immune exposure information available.

The PCR employed 60 Vbeta primers together with 13 Jbeta primers. Profiled with immunoSEQ multiplex PCR; TCRdb holds only in-frame clones, not every one. The sample shows approximately 150,000 clones, 80% of them seen only once. Trimming removed 2 bases from V and 0 bases from J, with 9 bases in between. Germline CDR1 reads MNHEY; CDR2 reads SMNVEV (reference sequence). CDR3 size: 15 residues. The chain couples TRBV27 to TRBJ2-3, with D tentatively TRBD2 (6 bases). This receptor was obtained from a man aged 18 to 30 in good health and CMV-seropositive. Sequenced material: PBMCs. CDR3 sequence reads: CASSLAGLSTDTQYF. As DNA, the CDR3 is TGTGCCAGCAGTTTAGCGGGACTGAGCACAGATACGCAGTATTTT.